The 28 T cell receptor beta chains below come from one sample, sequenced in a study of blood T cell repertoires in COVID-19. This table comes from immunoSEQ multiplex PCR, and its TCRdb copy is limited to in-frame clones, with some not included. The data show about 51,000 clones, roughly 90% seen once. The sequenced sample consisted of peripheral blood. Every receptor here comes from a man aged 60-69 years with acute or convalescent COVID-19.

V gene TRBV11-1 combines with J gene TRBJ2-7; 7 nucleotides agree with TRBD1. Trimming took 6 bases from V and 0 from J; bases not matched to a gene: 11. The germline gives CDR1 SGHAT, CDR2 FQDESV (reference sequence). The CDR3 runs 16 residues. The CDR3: CASSYGARGSSYEQYF. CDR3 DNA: TGTGCCAGCAGTTATGGCGCCAGGGGGTCCTCCTACGAGCAGTACTTC. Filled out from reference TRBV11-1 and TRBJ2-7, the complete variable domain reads EAEVAQSPRYKITEKSQAVAFWCDPISGHATLYWYRQILGQGPELLVQFQDESVVDDSQLPKDRFSAERLKGVDSTLKIQPAELGDSAMYLCASSYGARGSSYEQYFGPGTRLTVT.

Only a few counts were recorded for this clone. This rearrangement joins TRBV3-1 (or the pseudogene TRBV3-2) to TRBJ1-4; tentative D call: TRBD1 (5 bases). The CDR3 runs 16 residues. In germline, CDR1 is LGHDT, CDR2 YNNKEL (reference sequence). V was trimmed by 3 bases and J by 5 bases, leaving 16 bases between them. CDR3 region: CASSQGWGRRNEKLFF. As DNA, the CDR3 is TGTGCCAGCAGCCAGGGTTGGGGCAGACGCAATGAAAAACTGTTTTTT.

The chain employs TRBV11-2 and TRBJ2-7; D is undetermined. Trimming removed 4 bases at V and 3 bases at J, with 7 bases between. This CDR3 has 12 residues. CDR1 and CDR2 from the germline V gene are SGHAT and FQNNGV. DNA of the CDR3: TGTGCCAGCAGCTCCTACAGCTACGAGCAGTACTTC. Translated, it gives CASSSYSYEQYF.

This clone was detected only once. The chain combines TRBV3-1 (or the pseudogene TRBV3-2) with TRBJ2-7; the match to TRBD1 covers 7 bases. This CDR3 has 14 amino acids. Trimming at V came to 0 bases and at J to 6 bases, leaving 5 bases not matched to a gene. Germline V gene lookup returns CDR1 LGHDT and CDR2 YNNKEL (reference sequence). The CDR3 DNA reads TGTGCCAGCAGCCAAGACTACAGGGGTGGCGAGCAGTACTTC. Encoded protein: CASSQDYRGGEQYF.

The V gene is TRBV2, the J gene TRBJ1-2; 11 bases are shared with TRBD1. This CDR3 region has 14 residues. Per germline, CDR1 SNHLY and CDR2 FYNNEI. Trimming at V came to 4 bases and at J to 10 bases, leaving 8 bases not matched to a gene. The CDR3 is CASSAQGTGGNYTF. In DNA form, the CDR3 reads TGTGCCAGCAGTGCCCAGGGGACAGGGGGTAACTACACCTTC.

Written as DNA, the CDR3 is TGTGCCAGCAGAGCACCGGGACAGGGGAACTCACCCCTCCACTTT. Protein sequence: CASRAPGQGNSPLHF. V usage is TRBV6-5 and J usage is TRBJ1-6; 10 positions agree with TRBD1. V was clipped by 6 bases and J by 10 bases; unmatched bases: 9. The CDR3 totals 15 residues. CDR1 and CDR2 (germline): MNHEY, SVGAGI.

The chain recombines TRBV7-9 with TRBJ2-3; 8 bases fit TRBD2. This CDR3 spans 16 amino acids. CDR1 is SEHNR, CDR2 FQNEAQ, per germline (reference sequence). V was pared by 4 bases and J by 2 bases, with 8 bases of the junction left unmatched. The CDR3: CASSSGTSRSTDTQYF. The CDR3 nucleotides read TGTGCCAGCAGCTCGGGGACTAGTAGGTCCACAGATACGCAGTATTTT.

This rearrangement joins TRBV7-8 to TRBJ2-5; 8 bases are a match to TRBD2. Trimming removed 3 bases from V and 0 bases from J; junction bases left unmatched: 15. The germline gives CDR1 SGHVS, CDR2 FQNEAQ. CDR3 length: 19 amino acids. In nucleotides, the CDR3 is TGTGCCAGCAGCTTCCACCGCGCTATGTTAGCGGGAAACCAAGAGACCCAGTACTTC. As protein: CASSFHRAMLAGNQETQYF.

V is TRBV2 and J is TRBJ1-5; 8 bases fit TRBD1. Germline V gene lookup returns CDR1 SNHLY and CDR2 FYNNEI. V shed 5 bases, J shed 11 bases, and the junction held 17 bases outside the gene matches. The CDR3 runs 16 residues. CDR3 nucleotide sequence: TGTGCCAGCAGTTCGCGGGACAGGACCCTAGGGTCGGCCCAGCATTTT. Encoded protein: CASSSRDRTLGSAQHF.

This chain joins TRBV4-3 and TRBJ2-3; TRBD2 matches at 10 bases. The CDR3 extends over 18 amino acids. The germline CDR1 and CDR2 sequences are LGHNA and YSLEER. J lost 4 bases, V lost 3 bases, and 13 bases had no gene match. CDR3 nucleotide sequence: TGCGCCAGCAGCCATCTTGGACTTAGCGGGGGGTCTCCAGATACGCAGTATTTT. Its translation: CASSHLGLSGGSPDTQYF.

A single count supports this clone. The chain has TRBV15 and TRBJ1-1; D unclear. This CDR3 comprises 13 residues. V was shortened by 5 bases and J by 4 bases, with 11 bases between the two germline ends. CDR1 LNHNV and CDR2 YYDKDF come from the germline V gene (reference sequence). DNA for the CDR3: TGTGCCACCAGCGAACGGAGATTCACTGAAGCTTTCTTT. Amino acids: CATSERRFTEAFF. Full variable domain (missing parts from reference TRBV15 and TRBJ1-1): DAMVIQNPRYQVTQFGKPVTLSCSQTLNHNVMYWYQQKSSQAPKLLFHYYDKDFNNEADTPDNFQSRRPNTSFCFLDIRSPGLGDTAMYLCATSERRFTEAFFGQGTRLTVV.

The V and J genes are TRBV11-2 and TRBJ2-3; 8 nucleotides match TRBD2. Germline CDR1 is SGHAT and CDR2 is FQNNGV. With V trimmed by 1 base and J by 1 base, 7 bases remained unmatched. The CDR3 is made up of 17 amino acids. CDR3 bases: TGTGCCAGCAGCTTAGTTCCGGGAGGGAGAGGCACAGATACGCAGTATTTT. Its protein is CASSLVPGGRGTDTQYF.

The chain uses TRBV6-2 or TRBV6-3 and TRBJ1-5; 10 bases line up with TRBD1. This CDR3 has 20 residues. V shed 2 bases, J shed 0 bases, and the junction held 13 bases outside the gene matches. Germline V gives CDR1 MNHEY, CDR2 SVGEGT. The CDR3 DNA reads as TGTGCCAGCAGTTACCTCCTCCCGACAGGGGGCCTATATAGCAATCAGCCCCAGCATTTT. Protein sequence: CASSYLLPTGGLYSNQPQHF.

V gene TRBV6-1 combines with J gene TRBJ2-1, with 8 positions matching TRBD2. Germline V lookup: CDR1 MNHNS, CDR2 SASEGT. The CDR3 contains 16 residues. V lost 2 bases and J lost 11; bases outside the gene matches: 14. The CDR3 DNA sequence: TGTGCCAGCAGTGAACGGACCGGGAGGGAGCGGGAGAAGCAGTTCTTC. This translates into CASSERTGREREKQFF.

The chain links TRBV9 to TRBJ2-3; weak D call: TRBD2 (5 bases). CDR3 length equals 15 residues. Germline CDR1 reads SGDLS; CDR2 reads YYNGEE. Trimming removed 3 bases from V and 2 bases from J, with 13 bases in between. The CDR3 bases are TGTGCCAGCAGCGGAGGACTGAAAGTCACAGATACGCAGTATTTT. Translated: CASSGGLKVTDTQYF.

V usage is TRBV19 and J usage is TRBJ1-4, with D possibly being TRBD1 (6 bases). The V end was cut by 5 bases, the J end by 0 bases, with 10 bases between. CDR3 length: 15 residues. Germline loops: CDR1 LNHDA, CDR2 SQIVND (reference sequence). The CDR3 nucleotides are TGTGCCAGTAGTGTCGACAGGACAACTAATGAAAAACTGTTTTTT. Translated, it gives CASSVDRTTNEKLFF.

CDR3 nucleotide sequence: TGCGCCAGCAGCCAGTTCGTAGCGGGGGGGAGAGATACGCAGTATTTT. Amino acids: CASSQFVAGGRDTQYF. This chain uses TRBV4-1 with TRBJ2-3; 11 bases map to TRBD2. CDR3 length equals 16 residues. V was pared by 3 bases and J by 5 bases, with 7 bases of the junction left unmatched. CDR1 and CDR2 (germline): MGHRA, YSYEKL.

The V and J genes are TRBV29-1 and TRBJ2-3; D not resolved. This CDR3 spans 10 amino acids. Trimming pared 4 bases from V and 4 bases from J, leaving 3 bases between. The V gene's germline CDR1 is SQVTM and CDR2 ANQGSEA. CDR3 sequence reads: CSVGADTQYF. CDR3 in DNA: TGCAGCGTTGGAGCAGATACGCAGTATTTT.

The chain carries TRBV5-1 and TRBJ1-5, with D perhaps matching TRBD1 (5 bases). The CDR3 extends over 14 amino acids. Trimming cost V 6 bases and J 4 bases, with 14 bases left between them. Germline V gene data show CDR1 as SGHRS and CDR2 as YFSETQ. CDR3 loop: CASKWDYRNQPQHF. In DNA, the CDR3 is TGCGCCAGCAAGTGGGACTATAGAAATCAGCCCCAGCATTTT.

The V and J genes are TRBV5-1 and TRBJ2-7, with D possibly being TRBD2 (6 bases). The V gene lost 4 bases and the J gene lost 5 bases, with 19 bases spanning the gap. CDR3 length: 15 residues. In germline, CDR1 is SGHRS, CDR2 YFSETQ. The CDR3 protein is CASSPDSREPHEQYF. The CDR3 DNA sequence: TGCGCCAGCAGCCCGGACTCTCGGGAGCCCCACGAGCAGTACTTC.

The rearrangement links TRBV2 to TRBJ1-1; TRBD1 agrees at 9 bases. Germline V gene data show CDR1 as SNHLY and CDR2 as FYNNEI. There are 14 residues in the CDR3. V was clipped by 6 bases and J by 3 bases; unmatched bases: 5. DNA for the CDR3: TGTGCCAGCAGAGCTACAGGGGGCCACACTGAAGCTTTCTTT. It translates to CASRATGGHTEAFF. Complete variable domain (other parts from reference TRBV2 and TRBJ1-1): EPEVTQTPSHQVTQMGQEVILRCVPISNHLYFYWYRQILGQKVEFLVSFYNNEISEKSEIFDDQFSVERPDGSNFTLKIRSTKLEDSAMYFCASRATGGHTEAFFGQGTRLTVV.

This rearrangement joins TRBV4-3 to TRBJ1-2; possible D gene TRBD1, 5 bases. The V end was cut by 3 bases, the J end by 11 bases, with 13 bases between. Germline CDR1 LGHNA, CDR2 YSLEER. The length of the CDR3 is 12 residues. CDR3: CASSQGGGVYTF. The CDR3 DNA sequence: TGCGCCAGCAGCCAGGGCGGGGGGGTGTACACCTTC.

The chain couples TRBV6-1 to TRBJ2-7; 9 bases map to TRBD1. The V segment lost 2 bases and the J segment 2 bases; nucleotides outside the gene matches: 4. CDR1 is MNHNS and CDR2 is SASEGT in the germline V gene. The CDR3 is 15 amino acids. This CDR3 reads CASSERDRVTYEQYF. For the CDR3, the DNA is TGTGCCAGCAGTGAAAGGGACAGGGTCACCTACGAGCAGTACTTC.

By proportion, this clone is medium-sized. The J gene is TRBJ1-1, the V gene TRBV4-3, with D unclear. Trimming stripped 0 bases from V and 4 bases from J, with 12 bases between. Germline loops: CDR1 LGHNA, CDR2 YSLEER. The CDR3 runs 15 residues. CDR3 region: CASSQERAVRTEAFF. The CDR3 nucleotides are TGCGCCAGCAGCCAAGAGAGGGCGGTGCGCACTGAAGCTTTCTTT.

This chain's CDR3 is CASSTMTSPDTQYF. In DNA form, the CDR3 reads TGTGCCAGCAGCACCATGACTAGCCCAGATACGCAGTATTTT. This chain joins TRBV3-1 (or the pseudogene TRBV3-2) and TRBJ2-3; 7 nucleotides match TRBD2. The CDR3 length is 14 residues. V gave up 5 bases and J gave up 4 bases; unmatched junction bases: 6. Germline assignment: CDR1 LGHDT and CDR2 YNNKEL (reference sequence).

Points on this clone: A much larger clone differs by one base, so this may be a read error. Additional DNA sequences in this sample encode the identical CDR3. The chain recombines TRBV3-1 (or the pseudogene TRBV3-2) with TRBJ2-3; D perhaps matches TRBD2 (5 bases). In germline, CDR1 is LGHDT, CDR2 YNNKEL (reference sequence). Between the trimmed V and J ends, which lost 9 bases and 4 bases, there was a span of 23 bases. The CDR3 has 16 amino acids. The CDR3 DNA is TGTGCCAGTAGATCTCCTTTAGGTCTAGCCGCAGATACGCAGTATTTT. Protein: CASRSPLGLAADTQYF.

The CDR3 here is CASSFSTEAFF. The CDR3 DNA sequence: TGTGCCAGCAGTTTCAGCACTGAAGCTTTCTTT. The V gene is TRBV12-3 or TRBV12-4, the J gene TRBJ1-1; D is unclear. The CDR3 spans 11 residues. V was shortened by 3 bases and J by 4 bases, with 3 bases between the two germline ends.

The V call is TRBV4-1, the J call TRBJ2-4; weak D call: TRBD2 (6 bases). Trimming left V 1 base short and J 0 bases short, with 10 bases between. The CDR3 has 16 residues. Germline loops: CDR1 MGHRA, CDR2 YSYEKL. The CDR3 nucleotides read TGCGCCAGCAGCCAAGTTTGGGGACTAGCCAAAAACATTCAGTACTTC. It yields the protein CASSQVWGLAKNIQYF.